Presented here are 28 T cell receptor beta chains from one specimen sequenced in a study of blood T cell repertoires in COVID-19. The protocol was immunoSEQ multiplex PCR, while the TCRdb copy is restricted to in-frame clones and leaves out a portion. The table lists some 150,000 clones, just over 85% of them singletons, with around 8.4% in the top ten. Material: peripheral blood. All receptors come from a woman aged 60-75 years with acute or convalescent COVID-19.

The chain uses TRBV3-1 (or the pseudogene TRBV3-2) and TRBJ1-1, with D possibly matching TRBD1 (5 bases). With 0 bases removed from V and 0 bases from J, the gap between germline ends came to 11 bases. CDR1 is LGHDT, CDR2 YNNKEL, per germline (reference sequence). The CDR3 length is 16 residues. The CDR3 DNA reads TGTGCCAGCAGCCAAGAGTTTGACAGCTTGAACACTGAAGCTTTCTTT. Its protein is CASSQEFDSLNTEAFF.

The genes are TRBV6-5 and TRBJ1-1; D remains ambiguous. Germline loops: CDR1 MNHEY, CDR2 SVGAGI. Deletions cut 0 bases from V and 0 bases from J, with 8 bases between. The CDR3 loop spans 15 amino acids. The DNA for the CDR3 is TGTGCCAGCAGTTACTCTCGGTTGCTGAACACTGAAGCTTTCTTT. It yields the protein CASSYSRLLNTEAFF.

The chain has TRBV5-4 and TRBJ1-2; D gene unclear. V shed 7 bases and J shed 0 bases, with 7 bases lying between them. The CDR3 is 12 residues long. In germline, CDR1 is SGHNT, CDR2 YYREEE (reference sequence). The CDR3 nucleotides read TGTGCCAGCCGGGGTGCTAACTATGGCTACACCTTC. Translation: CASRGANYGYTF.

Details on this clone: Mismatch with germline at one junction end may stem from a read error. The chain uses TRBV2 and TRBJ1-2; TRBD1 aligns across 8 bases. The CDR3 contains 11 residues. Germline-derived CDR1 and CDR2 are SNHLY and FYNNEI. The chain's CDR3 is CASSSLDRVIF. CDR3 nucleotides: TGTGCCAGCAGTTCCCTGGACAGGGTCATCTTC.

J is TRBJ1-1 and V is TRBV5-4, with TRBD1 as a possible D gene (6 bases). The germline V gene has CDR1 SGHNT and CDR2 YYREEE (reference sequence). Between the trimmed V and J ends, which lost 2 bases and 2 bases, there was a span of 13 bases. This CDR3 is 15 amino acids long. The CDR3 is CASSLLDSQNTEAFF. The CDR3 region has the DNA TGTGCCAGCAGCTTATTGGACAGTCAAAACACTGAAGCTTTCTTT.

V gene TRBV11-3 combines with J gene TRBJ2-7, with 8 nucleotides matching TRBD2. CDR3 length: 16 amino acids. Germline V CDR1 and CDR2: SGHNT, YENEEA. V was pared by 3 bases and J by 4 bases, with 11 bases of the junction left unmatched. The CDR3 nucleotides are TGTGCCAGCAGCTTCCCGCGGAGCGGGGGACAATACGAGCAGTACTTC. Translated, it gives CASSFPRSGGQYEQYF.

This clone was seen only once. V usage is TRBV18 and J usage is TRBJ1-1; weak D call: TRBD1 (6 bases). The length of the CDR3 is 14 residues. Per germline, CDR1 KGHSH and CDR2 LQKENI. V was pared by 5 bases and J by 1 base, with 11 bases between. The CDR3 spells CASSTGQPNTEAFF. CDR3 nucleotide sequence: TGTGCCAGCTCAACTGGACAGCCGAACACTGAAGCTTTCTTT.

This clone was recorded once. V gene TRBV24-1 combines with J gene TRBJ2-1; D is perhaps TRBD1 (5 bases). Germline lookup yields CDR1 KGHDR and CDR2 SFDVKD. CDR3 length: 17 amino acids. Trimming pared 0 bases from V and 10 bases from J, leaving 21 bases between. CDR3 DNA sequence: TGTGCCACCAGTGATTTGCAGGGTGGTGATGCGTTGGGCGAGCAGTTCTTC. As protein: CATSDLQGGDALGEQFF.

CDR3 amino acids: CASSLGRTGASSYEQYF. CDR3 DNA sequence: TGTGCCAGCAGCTTAGGCAGGACAGGGGCCAGCTCCTACGAGCAGTACTTC. This chain links TRBV11-3 with TRBJ2-7, with 9 bases identical to TRBD1. The CDR3 covers 17 residues. Germline V gene lookup returns CDR1 SGHNT and CDR2 YENEEA. V lost 1 base to trimming and J lost 0 bases; unmatched junction nucleotides: 7.

The CDR3 DNA follows: TGTGCCAGCACACATACCGCCTATGGCTACACCTTC. Its translation is CASTHTAYGYTF. The gene calls are TRBV6-5 and TRBJ1-2; D uncertain. V was clipped by 7 bases and J by 4 bases, with 10 bases between them. Germline CDR1 and CDR2: MNHEY and SVGAGI. The CDR3 contains 12 residues.

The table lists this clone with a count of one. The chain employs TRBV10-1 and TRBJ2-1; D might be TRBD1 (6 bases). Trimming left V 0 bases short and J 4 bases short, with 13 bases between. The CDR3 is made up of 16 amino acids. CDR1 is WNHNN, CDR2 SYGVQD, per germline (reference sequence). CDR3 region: CASSESQGKGYNEQFF. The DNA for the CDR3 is TGCGCCAGCAGTGAGTCCCAGGGGAAAGGTTACAATGAGCAGTTCTTC.

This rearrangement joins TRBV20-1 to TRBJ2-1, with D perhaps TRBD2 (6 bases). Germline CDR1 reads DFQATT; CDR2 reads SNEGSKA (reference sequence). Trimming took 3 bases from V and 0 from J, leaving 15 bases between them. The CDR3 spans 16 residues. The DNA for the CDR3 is TGCAGTGCTAGTAGTCGCGGGGCGAGCTCCTACAATGAGCAGTTCTTC. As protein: CSASSRGASSYNEQFF.

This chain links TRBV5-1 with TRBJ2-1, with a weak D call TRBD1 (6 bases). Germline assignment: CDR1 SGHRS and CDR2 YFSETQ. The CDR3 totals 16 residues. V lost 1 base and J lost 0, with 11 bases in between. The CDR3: CASSLRQASSYNEQFF. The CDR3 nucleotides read TGCGCCAGCAGCTTGAGACAGGCGAGCTCCTACAATGAGCAGTTCTTC.

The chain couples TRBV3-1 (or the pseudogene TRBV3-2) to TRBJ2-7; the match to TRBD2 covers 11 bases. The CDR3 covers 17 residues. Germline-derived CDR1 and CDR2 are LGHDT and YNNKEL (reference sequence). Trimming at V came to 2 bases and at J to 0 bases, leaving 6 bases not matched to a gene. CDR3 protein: CASSQLAGGPSSYEQYF. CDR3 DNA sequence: TGTGCCAGCAGCCAACTAGCGGGGGGCCCAAGCTCCTACGAGCAGTACTTC.

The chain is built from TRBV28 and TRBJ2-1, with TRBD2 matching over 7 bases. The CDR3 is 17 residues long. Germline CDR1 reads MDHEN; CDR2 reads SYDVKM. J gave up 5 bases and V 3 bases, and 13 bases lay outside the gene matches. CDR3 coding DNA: TGTGCCAGCAGTTTGGCATATGGGGCTAGCGGTAACAATGAGCAGTTCTTC. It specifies CASSLAYGASGNNEQFF. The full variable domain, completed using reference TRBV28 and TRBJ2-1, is DVKVTQSSRYLVKRTGEKVFLECVQDMDHENMFWYRQDPGLGLRLIYFSYDVKMKEKGDIPEGYSVSREKKERFSLILESASTNQTSMYLCASSLAYGASGNNEQFFGPGTRLTVL.

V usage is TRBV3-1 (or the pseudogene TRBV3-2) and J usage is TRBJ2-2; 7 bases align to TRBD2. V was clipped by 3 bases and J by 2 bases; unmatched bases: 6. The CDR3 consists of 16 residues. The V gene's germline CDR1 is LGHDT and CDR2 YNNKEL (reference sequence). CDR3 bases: TGTGCCAGCAGCCAGAGCGGGACTACAAACACCGGGGAGCTGTTTTTT. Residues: CASSQSGTTNTGELFF.

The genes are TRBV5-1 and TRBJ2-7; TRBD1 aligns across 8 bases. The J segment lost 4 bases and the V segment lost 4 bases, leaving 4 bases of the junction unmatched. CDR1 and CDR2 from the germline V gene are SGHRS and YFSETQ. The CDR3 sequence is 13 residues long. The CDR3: CASSPDRAYEQYF. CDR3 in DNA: TGCGCCAGCAGCCCGGACAGGGCTTACGAGCAGTACTTC.

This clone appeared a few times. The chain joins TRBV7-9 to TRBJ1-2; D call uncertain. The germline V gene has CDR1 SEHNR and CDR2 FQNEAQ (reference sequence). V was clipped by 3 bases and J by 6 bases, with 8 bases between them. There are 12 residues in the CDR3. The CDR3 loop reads CASSFSGDGYTF. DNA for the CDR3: TGTGCCAGCAGCTTTTCGGGAGATGGCTACACCTTC.

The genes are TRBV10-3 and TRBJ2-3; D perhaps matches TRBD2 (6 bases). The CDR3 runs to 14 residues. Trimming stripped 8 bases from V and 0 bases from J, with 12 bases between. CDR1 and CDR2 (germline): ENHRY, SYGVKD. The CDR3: CAIGERVSTDTQYF. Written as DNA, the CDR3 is TGTGCCATCGGGGAGCGGGTCAGCACAGATACGCAGTATTTT.

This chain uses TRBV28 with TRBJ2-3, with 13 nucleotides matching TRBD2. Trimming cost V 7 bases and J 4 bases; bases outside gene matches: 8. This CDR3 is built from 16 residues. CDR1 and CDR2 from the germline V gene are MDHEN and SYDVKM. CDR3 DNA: TGTGCCAGCACCGATACTAGCGGGGGGGCCGCAGATACGCAGTATTTT. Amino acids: CASTDTSGGAADTQYF.

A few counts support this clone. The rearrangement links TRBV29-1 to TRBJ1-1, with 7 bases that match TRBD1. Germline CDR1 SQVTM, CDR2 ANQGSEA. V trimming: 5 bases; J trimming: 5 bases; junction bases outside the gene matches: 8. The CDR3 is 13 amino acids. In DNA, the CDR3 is TGCAGCGTTTGGAGACAGGGAGGAACTGAAGCTTTCTTT. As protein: CSVWRQGGTEAFF.

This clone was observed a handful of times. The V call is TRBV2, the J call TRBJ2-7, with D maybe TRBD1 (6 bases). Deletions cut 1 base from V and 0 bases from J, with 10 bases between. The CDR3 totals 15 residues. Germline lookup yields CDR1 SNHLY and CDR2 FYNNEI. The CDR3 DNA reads TGTGCCAGCAGTGAAGAAACAGGGAGCTCCTACGAGCAGTACTTC. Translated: CASSEETGSSYEQYF. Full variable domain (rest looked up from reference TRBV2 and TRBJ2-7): EPEVTQTPSHQVTQMGQEVILRCVPISNHLYFYWYRQILGQKVEFLVSFYNNEISEKSEIFDDQFSVERPDGSNFTLKIRSTKLEDSAMYFCASSEETGSSYEQYFGPGTRLTVT.

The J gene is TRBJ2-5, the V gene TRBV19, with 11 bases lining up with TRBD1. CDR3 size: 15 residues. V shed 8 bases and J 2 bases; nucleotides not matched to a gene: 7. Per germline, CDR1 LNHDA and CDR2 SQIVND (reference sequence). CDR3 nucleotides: TGTGCCAGTCAGATCCGGGACAGGGGGCAAGAGACCCAGTACTTC. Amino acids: CASQIRDRGQETQYF.

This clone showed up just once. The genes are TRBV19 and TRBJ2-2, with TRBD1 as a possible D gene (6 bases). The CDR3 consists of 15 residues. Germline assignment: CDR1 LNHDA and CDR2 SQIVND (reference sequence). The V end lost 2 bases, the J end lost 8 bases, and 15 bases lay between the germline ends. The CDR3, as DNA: TGTGCCAGTAGTATACCAGGGGTTATTAGGGGGGAGCTGTTTTTT. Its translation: CASSIPGVIRGELFF. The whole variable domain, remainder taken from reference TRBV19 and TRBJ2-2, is DGGITQSPKYLFRKEGQNVTLSCEQNLNHDAMYWYRQDPGQGLRLIYYSQIVNDFQKGDIAEGYSVSREKKESFPLTVTSAQKNPTAFYLCASSIPGVIRGELFFGEGSRLTVL.

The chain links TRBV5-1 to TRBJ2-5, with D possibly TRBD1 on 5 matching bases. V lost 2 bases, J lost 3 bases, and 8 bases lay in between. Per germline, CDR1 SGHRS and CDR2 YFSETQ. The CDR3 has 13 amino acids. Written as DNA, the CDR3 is TGCGCCAGCAGCTTTATCAGGGAAGAGACCCAGTACTTC. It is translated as CASSFIREETQYF. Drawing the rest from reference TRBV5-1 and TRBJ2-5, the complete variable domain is KAGVTQTPRYLIKTRGQQVTLSCSPISGHRSVSWYQQTPGQGLQFLFEYFSETQRNKGNFPGRFSGRQFSNSRSEMNVSTLELGDSALYLCASSFIREETQYFGPGTRLLVL.

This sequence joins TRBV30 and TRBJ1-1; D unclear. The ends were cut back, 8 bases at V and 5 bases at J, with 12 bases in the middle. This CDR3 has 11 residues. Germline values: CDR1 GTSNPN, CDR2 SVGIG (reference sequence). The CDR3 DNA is TGTGCCGACCAAAGGGAGACTGAAGCTTTCTTT. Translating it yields CADQRETEAFF.

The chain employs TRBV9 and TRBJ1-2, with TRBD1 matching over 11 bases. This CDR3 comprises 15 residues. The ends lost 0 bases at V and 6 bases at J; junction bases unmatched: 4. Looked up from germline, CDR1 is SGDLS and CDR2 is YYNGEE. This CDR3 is CASSVAGTGGHGYTF. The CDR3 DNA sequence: TGTGCCAGCAGCGTAGCCGGGACAGGGGGTCATGGCTACACCTTC.

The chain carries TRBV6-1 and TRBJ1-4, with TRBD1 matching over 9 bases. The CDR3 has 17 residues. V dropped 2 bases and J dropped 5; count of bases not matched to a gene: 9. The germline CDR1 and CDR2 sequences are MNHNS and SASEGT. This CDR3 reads CASSENRGQGVNEKLFF. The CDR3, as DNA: TGTGCCAGCAGTGAAAATAGGGGACAGGGTGTAAATGAAAAACTGTTTTTT.